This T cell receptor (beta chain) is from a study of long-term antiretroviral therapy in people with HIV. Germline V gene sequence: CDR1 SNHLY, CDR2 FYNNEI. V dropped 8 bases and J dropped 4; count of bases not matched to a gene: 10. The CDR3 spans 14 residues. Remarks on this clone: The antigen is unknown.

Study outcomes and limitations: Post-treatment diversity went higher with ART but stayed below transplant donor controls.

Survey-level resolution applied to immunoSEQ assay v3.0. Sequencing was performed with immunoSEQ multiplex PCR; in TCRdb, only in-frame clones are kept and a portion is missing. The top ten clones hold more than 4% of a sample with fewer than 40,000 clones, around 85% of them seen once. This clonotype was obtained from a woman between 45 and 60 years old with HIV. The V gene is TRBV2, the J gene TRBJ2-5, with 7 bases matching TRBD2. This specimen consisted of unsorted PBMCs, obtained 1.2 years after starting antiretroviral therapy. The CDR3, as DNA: TGTGCCAGCGGGGCTTCTTGGGGGGGAGAGACCCAGTACTTC. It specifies CASGASWGGETQYF.